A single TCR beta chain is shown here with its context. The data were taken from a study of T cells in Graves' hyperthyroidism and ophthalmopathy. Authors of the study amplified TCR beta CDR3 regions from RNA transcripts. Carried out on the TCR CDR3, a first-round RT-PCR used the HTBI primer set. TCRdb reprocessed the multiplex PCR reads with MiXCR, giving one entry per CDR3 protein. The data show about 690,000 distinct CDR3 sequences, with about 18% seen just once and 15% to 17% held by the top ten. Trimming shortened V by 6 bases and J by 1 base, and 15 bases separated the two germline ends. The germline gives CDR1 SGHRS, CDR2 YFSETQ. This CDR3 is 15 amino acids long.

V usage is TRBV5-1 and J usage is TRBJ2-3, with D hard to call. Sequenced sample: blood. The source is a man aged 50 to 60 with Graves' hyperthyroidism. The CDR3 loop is CASTSARQGTDTQYF. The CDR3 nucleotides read TGCGCCAGCACTAGTGCAAGGCAGGGCACAGATACGCAGTATTTT.